This is a list of T cell receptor beta chains from one sample in a study of T cells after posttransplantation cyclophosphamide. Some clones are missing from TCRdb's copy, which holds only in-frame ones; the method was immunoSEQ multiplex PCR. The sample comprises about 32,000 clones, 90% to 95% of which are singletons, and roughly 0.096% rests with the top ten. The sample was naive CD4+ T cells sorted from blood. Every receptor here comes from a man aged 30-40 years in good health and a related stem cell transplant donor. Each CDR3 is given with its conserved first and last residue. D genes are given only for firm matches. Only some rows state a clone size, as once, few, many or a class for expanded clones.

>.|.|TRBV6-1|TRBJ1-5
CASSEARVKDF
TGTGCCAGCAGTGAAGCCCGGGTCAAGGATTTT
>.|TRBD1|TRBV6-4|TRBJ2-5
CASTGTGRQETQYF
TGTGCCAGCACTGGGACAGGTAGGCAAGAGACCCAGTACTTC
>.|.|TRBV7-9|TRBJ1-5
CASSFLGGDQPQHF
TGTGCCAGCAGCTTCCTAGGAGGGGATCAGCCCCAGCATTTT
>.|TRBD1|TRBV2|TRBJ2-2
CASSLGQGGIGELFF
TGTGCCAGCAGTTTGGGACAGGGCGGCATCGGGGAGCTGTTTTTT
>once|.|TRBV18|TRBJ1-2
CASSKETGTHYGYTF
TGTGCCAGCTCAAAAGAAACAGGAACTCACTATGGCTACACCTTC
>.|.|TRBV27|TRBJ1-1
CASSSPPGVGTEAFF
TGTGCCAGCAGTTCCCCCCCGGGGGTTGGGACTGAAGCTTTCTTT
>.|TRBD2|TRBV19|TRBJ2-5
CASSKTSGVQETQYF
TGTGCCAGTAGTAAAACTAGCGGGGTCCAAGAGACCCAGTACTTC
>.|.|TRBV7-3|TRBJ1-1
CASSLNRATEAFF
TGTGCCAGCAGCTTAAACAGGGCCACTGAAGCTTTCTTT
>.|.|TRBV19|TRBJ1-2
CASSIGPDSLYGYTF
TGTGCCAGTAGTATAGGTCCGGACAGCCTATATGGCTACACCTTC
>.|.|TRBV6-5|TRBJ2-7
CASKGVSYEQYF
TGTGCCAGCAAGGGGGTCTCCTACGAGCAGTACTTC
>.|.|TRBV7-9|TRBJ1-6
CASSLAGRISPLHF
TGTGCCAGCAGCTTGGCCGGGAGGATTTCACCCCTCCACTTT
>.|TRBD2|TRBV19|TRBJ2-1
CASSMGTSGVWEQFF
TGTGCCAGTAGTATGGGGACTAGCGGGGTCTGGGAGCAGTTCTTC
>.|TRBD2|TRBV27|TRBJ2-4
CASSGRKGGGENIQYF
TGTGCCAGCAGTGGACGAAAAGGCGGGGGAGAAAACATTCAGTACTTC
>.|TRBD2|TRBV5-4|TRBJ2-1
CASRSGLAGSLNEQFF
TGTGCCAGCAGATCGGGACTAGCGGGTTCTCTGAATGAGCAGTTCTTC
>.|.|TRBV13|TRBJ1-1
CASSPGQWDTEAFF
TGTGCCAGCAGCCCAGGACAGTGGGACACTGAAGCTTTCTTT
>.|.|TRBV2|TRBJ1-1
CASSEERVGRLFTEAFF
TGTGCCAGCAGTGAAGAAAGGGTGGGGCGGCTGTTCACTGAAGCTTTCTTT
>.|.|TRBV4-1|TRBJ1-4
CASSQDRSATNEKLFF
TGCGCCAGCAGCCAAGATCGGTCTGCAACTAATGAAAAACTGTTTTTT
>.|.|TRBV6-5|TRBJ2-1
CASRDSKNEQFF
TGTGCCAGCAGGGACAGTAAAAATGAGCAGTTCTTC
>once|TRBD1|TRBV7-8|TRBJ1-6
CASGSQGESSYNSPLHF
TGTGCCAGCGGGTCGCAGGGGGAGAGCTCCTATAATTCACCCCTCCACTTT
>.|TRBD1|TRBV6-1|TRBJ1-1
CASSEPPDREYTEAFF
TGTGCCAGCAGTGAACCCCCGGACAGGGAATACACTGAAGCTTTCTTT
>once|.|TRBV19|TRBJ2-1
CASSVTGGGNEQFF
TGTGCCAGTAGTGTTACGGGGGGCGGCAATGAGCAGTTCTTC
>.|.|TRBV19|TRBJ1-2
CASSKNTGFYGYTF
TGTGCCAGTAGTAAGAACACAGGGTTCTATGGCTACACCTTC
>.|.|TRBV18|TRBJ1-2
CASSTGEDYGYTF
TGTGCCAGCTCAACGGGGGAAGACTATGGCTACACCTTC
>.|TRBD1|TRBV5-1|TRBJ2-7
CASSLKSTGGEQYF
TGCGCCAGCAGCTTGAAAAGTACAGGGGGCGAGCAGTACTTC
>.|.|TRBV10-2|TRBJ1-2
CASSETQTPPNYGYTF
TGCGCCAGCAGTGAAACACAAACCCCTCCCAACTATGGCTACACCTTC
>few|TRBD1|TRBV10-3|TRBJ1-6
CAIRERGQGNSPLHF
TGTGCCATCAGGGAGAGGGGACAGGGTAATTCACCCCTCCACTTT
>few|TRBD1|TRBV27|TRBJ2-7
CASSFDRGDYEQYF
TGTGCCAGCAGTTTTGACAGGGGAGACTACGAGCAGTACTTC
>.|TRBD1|TRBV9|TRBJ2-1
CASSATGTGGSEQFF
TGTGCCAGCAGCGCAACCGGGACAGGGGGAAGTGAGCAGTTCTTC
>.|.|TRBV5-8|TRBJ2-7
CASSLESPGSSYEQYF
TGTGCCAGCAGCTTGGAATCCCCTGGGAGCTCCTACGAGCAGTACTTC
>few|.|TRBV6-1|TRBJ1-4
CASSLGPEKLFF
TGTGCCAGCAGCTTGGGGCCTGAAAAACTGTTTTTT
>.|TRBD2|TRBV5-1|TRBJ2-5
CASSPGLAGGFQETQYF
TGCGCCAGCAGCCCAGGACTAGCGGGGGGGTTTCAAGAGACCCAGTACTTC
>.|.|TRBV20-1|TRBJ2-1
CSARVGEEQFF
TGCAGTGCTAGAGTAGGGGAAGAGCAGTTCTTC
>once|.|TRBV19|TRBJ2-3
CASSMSPTTDTQYF
TGTGCCAGTAGTATGAGTCCCACTACAGATACGCAGTATTTT
>.|TRBD1|TRBV5-1|TRBJ2-3
CASSGGTGWTDTQYF
TGCGCCAGCAGCGGAGGGACAGGGTGGACAGATACGCAGTATTTT
>.|TRBD1|TRBV27|TRBJ1-4
CASSRQGTNEKLFF
TGTGCCAGCAGTCGACAGGGAACTAATGAAAAACTGTTTTTT
>.|TRBD1|TRBV4-1|TRBJ1-1
CASSPRGAMNTEAFF
TGCGCCAGCAGCCCCAGGGGGGCGATGAACACTGAAGCTTTCTTT
>.|.|TRBV7-3|TRBJ2-7
CASSLNGASVNEQYF
TGTGCCAGCAGCTTGAACGGAGCGTCAGTCAACGAGCAGTACTTC
>once|.|TRBV27|TRBJ1-5
CASSSTGVLNQPQHF
TGTGCCAGCAGCTCGACTGGAGTACTTAATCAGCCCCAGCATTTT
>.|TRBD1|TRBV7-8|TRBJ1-6
CASSSRRPGQGWNSPLHF
TGTGCCAGCAGCTCCCGGCGTCCCGGACAGGGTTGGAATTCACCCCTCCACTTT
>.|.|TRBV5-8|TRBJ1-2
CASSDQGYGYTF
TGTGCCAGCAGCGATCAGGGTTATGGCTACACCTTC
>.|.|TRBV6-1|TRBJ1-5
CASSERRQGSQPQHF
TGTGCCAGCAGTGAACGGAGGCAGGGGTCCCAGCCCCAGCATTTT
>once|.|TRBV6-6|TRBJ2-5
CASRRGGIQETQYF
TGTGCCAGCAGGAGGGGGGGCATCCAAGAGACCCAGTACTTC
>.|TRBD1|TRBV9|TRBJ2-5
CASSVAGTAQETQYF
TGTGCCAGCAGCGTAGCTGGGACAGCCCAAGAGACCCAGTACTTC
>.|.|TRBV4-3|TRBJ1-1
CASSGVNTEAFF
TGCGCCAGCAGCGGAGTGAACACTGAAGCTTTCTTT
>.|.|TRBV6-6|TRBJ2-3
CASKGDMTDTQYF
TGTGCCAGCAAGGGGGATATGACAGATACGCAGTATTTT
>.|TRBD1|TRBV28|TRBJ2-7
CASSSLPGQGFYEQYF
TGTGCCAGCAGTTCCCTGCCGGGACAGGGGTTCTACGAGCAGTACTTC
>few|.|TRBV19|TRBJ1-6
CASSIDLWGQSNSPLHF
TGTGCCAGTAGTATAGATCTATGGGGGCAGTCCAATTCACCCCTCCACTTT
>.|.|TRBV6-5|TRBJ1-2
CASSYSRDTGGYTF
TGTGCCAGCAGTTACTCCAGGGACACCGGGGGCTACACCTTC
>.|TRBD2|TRBV2|TRBJ2-7
CASSEGTSGGREQYF
TGTGCCAGCAGTGAAGGGACTAGCGGGGGGCGGGAGCAGTACTTC
>once|TRBD2|TRBV7-9|TRBJ2-1
CASSLSGGSYNEQFF
TGTGCCAGCAGCTTAAGCGGGGGTTCCTACAATGAGCAGTTCTTC
>.|.|TRBV10-3|TRBJ2-1
CAISGLNINNEQFF
TGTGCCATCAGTGGACTTAATATTAACAATGAGCAGTTCTTC
>.|.|TRBV5-1|TRBJ1-1
CASSLKGNFEAFF
TGCGCCAGCAGCTTGAAGGGGAATTTCGAAGCTTTCTTT
>.|TRBD2|TRBV9|TRBJ2-6
CASSVAHGGAGANVLTF
TGTGCCAGCAGCGTAGCTCACGGGGGGGCTGGGGCCAACGTCCTGACTTTC
>.|TRBD1|TRBV5-1|TRBJ1-3
CASRPTGASGNTIYF
TGCGCCAGCAGGCCGACAGGGGCCTCTGGAAACACCATATATTTT
>.|TRBD1|TRBV5-6|TRBJ1-4
CASSLDRGQEKLFF
TGTGCCAGCAGCTTAGACAGGGGGCAGGAAAAACTGTTTTTT
>.|TRBD2|TRBV9|TRBJ2-2
CASSGTGGTGELFF
TGTGCCAGCAGCGGGACGGGGGGCACCGGGGAGCTGTTTTTT
>.|TRBD2|TRBV5-1|TRBJ2-3
CASSLETRGGHTQYF
TGCGCCAGCAGCTTGGAGACGCGGGGGGGCCATACGCAGTATTTT
>.|TRBD1|TRBV15|TRBJ1-1
CATSRGQGASEAFF
TGTGCCACCAGCAGAGGACAGGGGGCCTCTGAAGCTTTCTTT
>.|.|TRBV7-9|TRBJ2-1
CASSSQQVFSYNEQFF
TGTGCCAGCAGCTCCCAACAGGTCTTCTCCTACAATGAGCAGTTCTTC
>few|.|TRBV10-2|TRBJ1-5
CASSESGENQPQHF
TGCGCCAGCAGTGAGTCCGGAGAGAATCAGCCCCAGCATTTT